The next 11 T cell receptor beta chains were all read from a single sample in a study of tumor and adjacent non-tumor tissue in lung cancer. The library came from three nested PCR rounds adapted from ARM-PCR protocols. TCRdb called the multiplex PCR reads again in MiXCR, with one record for every CDR3 protein. In the table there are around 74,000 distinct CDR3 sequences, about two thirds of which are singletons. No cell sorting was done before RNA was extracted from the tissue. Sequenced input: lung tumor tissue. Receptor source: a woman between 70 and 85 years old with non-small cell lung cancer.

This clonotype was picked up many times. V is TRBV20-1 and J is TRBJ2-3; 11 positions match TRBD2. The CDR3 contains 12 residues. The J segment lost 12 bases and the V segment lost 6 bases, leaving 8 bases of the junction unmatched. Germline assignment: CDR1 DFQATT and CDR2 SNEGSKA (reference sequence). This CDR3 is CSAPLTSGGQYF. The CDR3, as DNA: TGCAGTGCCCCCCTCACTAGCGGGGGACAGTATTTT.

As regards this clonotype: With a much larger clone just one base away, this may be a read error. The genes are TRBV28 and TRBJ2-1, with D maybe TRBD2 (6 bases). Looked up from germline, CDR1 is MDHEN and CDR2 is SYDVKM. This CDR3 spans 14 amino acids. The CDR3 loop is CANSFRGEYNEQFF. CDR3 DNA sequence: TGTGCCAACAGTTTTCGCGGGGAGTACAATGAGCAGTTCTTC.

In the case of this clonotype: The junction and the germline gene differ at one end; a read error may be behind it. This chain uses TRBV10-3 with TRBJ2-3; TRBD2 aligns across 10 bases. The CDR3 has 15 amino acids. The V gene's germline CDR1 is ENHRY and CDR2 SYGVKD. The CDR3 DNA sequence: TGTGCCACCTCCTCCCTAGCGGGAGAGTTAAATACGCAGTACTTT. Its translation: CATSSLAGELNTQYF.

The gene calls are TRBV10-3 and TRBJ1-2, with D possibly being TRBD1 (6 bases). Per germline, CDR1 ENHRY and CDR2 SYGVKD. Trimming left V 5 bases short and J 2 bases short, with 9 bases between. The CDR3 extends over 13 amino acids. In DNA form, the CDR3 reads TGTGCCATCAGTCCCGGACAGAACTATGGCTACACCTTC. It translates to CAISPGQNYGYTF.

The J gene is TRBJ2-3, the V gene TRBV6-1, with 11 nucleotides matching TRBD2. The CDR3 loop spans 15 amino acids. V was clipped by 6 bases and J by 14 bases; unmatched bases: 16. Per the germline V gene, CDR1 is MNHNS and CDR2 is SASEGT. The CDR3 DNA reads TGTGCCAGCAGCGTCTTTAGCGGGAGGGGAGATAGGCGGTATTTT. Translated: CASSVFSGRGDRRYF.

This clonotype occurred many times. J is TRBJ2-5 and V is TRBV5-4; possible D gene TRBD1, 6 bases. The CDR3 runs 17 residues. Germline V gene sequence: CDR1 SGHNT, CDR2 YYREEE (reference sequence). Trimming stripped 0 bases from V and 5 bases from J, with 20 bases between. The CDR3 DNA reads TGTGCCAGCAGCTTGGCCCGAGGGGGATTGGTCTCGGAGACCCAGTACTTC. This translates into CASSLARGGLVSETQYF.

A note on this clonotype: At one boundary the junction diverges from the germline segment, which might be a read error. V is TRBV20-1 and J is TRBJ1-4; D not certain. CDR3 size: 14 residues. The germline CDR1 and CDR2 sequences are DFQATT and SNEGSKA (reference sequence). The CDR3 region has the DNA TGCAGTGCTGACGGAACGGCTGGTAGTGAAAAACTGTCTTTT. It yields the protein CSADGTAGSEKLSF.

The rearrangement links TRBV6-2 or TRBV6-3 to TRBJ2-5; D is unclear. CDR1 and CDR2 from the germline V gene are MNHEY and SVGEGT. The CDR3 has 14 amino acids. V was shortened by 5 bases and J by 8 bases, with 18 bases between the two germline ends. The CDR3 coding sequence is TGTGCCAGCAGTCTTCGACATCCCCCCAGAACCCAGTACTTC. Translated: CASSLRHPPRTQYF.

The chain has TRBV6-5 and TRBJ2-1; possibly TRBD2 for D (6 bases). Germline CDR1 is MNHEY and CDR2 is SVGAGI. The CDR3 length is 13 residues. CDR3 protein: CISTGVYANEQFF. The CDR3 DNA is TGTATCAGCACGGGAGTTTACGCCAATGAGCAGTTCTTC.

The chain joins TRBV6-5 to TRBJ1-1, with 8 nucleotides matching TRBD1. The CDR3 is made up of 19 amino acids. CDR1 is MNHEY, CDR2 SVGAGI, per germline. DNA of the CDR3: TGTGTCAACAGTAGTGAGAGAAAAGGACAGGGTGCCCTGGGGACTGAAGCTTTCTTT. Encoded protein: CVNSSERKGQGALGTEAFF.

To note about this clonotype: The junction and the germline gene differ at one end; a read error may be behind it. In DNA, the CDR3 is TGTGCTAGCAGTGAATTCGCATACTACGAGCAGTACTTC. It translates to CASSEFAYYEQYF. J is TRBJ2-7 and V is TRBV6-1; D is ambiguous. The CDR3 runs 13 residues. Germline lookup yields CDR1 MNHNS and CDR2 SASEGT.